The 27 T cell receptor beta chains listed next were all sequenced from one sample in a study of graft-versus-host responses after intestinal transplantation. Responders (about 200,000, CFSE-labeled) were co-plated with about 200,000 irradiated, violet-dye-labeled stimulators. TCRdb's copy holds only in-frame clones and misses some; the assay was immunoSEQ multiplex PCR. The table includes 20,000 to 25,000 clones, just under 45% detected once. Sequenced material: alloreactive CD8+ T cells from a mixed lymphocyte reaction culture, taken before transplantation. Subset: CFSE-low proliferating T cells sorted from approximately 6-day pre-transplant mixed lymphocyte reaction (GvH or HvG direction). Receptor source: a human patient who was an organ donor for intestinal transplantation.

This clone has just a few counts. The chain combines TRBV18 with TRBJ2-5, with D perhaps TRBD1 (6 bases). There are 15 residues in the CDR3. The V end lost 0 bases, the J end lost 5 bases, and 13 bases lay between the germline ends. Germline V gene data show CDR1 as KGHSH and CDR2 as LQKENI. CDR3 nucleotides: TGTGCCAGCTCACCACCGGCAGGGGCTCGGGAGACCCAGTACTTC. The encoded protein is CASSPPAGARETQYF.

This clone was seen only once. The gene calls are TRBV19 and TRBJ2-5; weak D call: TRBD1 (7 bases). The CDR3 sequence is 18 residues long. Germline V gives CDR1 LNHDA, CDR2 SQIVND (reference sequence). V was clipped by 1 base and J by 2 bases, with 20 bases between them. In DNA form, the CDR3 reads TGTGCCAGTAGTATAGCCGTCCACGCCAGGGGGGAGCAAGAGACCCAGTACTTC. Translation gives CASSIAVHARGEQETQYF.

The chain couples TRBV28 to TRBJ1-3; D is ambiguous. The CDR3 has 14 amino acids. Deletions cut 6 bases from V and 0 bases from J, with 9 bases between. Per germline, CDR1 MDHEN and CDR2 SYDVKM. CDR3 in amino acids: CASSSPDSGNTIYF. CDR3 DNA sequence: TGTGCCAGCAGCTCCCCCGACTCTGGAAACACCATATATTTT. The full variable domain, rest sourced from reference TRBV28 and TRBJ1-3, is DVKVTQSSRYLVKRTGEKVFLECVQDMDHENMFWYRQDPGLGLRLIYFSYDVKMKEKGDIPEGYSVSREKKERFSLILESASTNQTSMYLCASSSPDSGNTIYFGEGSWLTVV.

The rearrangement joins TRBV2 to TRBJ2-1, with unresolved D. This CDR3 contains 13 residues. CDR1 and CDR2 (germline): SNHLY, FYNNEI. V was pared by 6 bases and J by 4 bases, with 10 bases between. In DNA, the CDR3 is TGTGCCAGCAGCATCTCGTTTTACAATGAGCAGTTCTTC. Encoded protein: CASSISFYNEQFF.

This chain links TRBV28 with TRBJ2-5, with 9 bases aligning to TRBD1. V was clipped by 3 bases and J by 7 bases; unmatched bases: 6. This CDR3 has 14 amino acids. Germline CDR1 reads MDHEN; CDR2 reads SYDVKM. This chain's CDR3 is CASSFGTGRGTQYF. The CDR3 nucleotides are TGTGCCAGCAGTTTCGGGACAGGGAGGGGGACCCAGTACTTC.

In regard to this clone: At one end the junction does not follow the germline gene, possibly because of a read error. The V and J genes are TRBV18 and TRBJ2-3; TRBD2 agrees at 7 bases. Germline V CDR1 and CDR2: KGHSH, LQKENI. The CDR3 length is 12 residues. For the CDR3, the DNA is TGTGCCAGCTCACAATCAAGGACTAGTTTCCATTTT. It is translated as CASSQSRTSFHF.

This clone came up once. This rearrangement joins TRBV27 to TRBJ1-5, with a weak D call TRBD1 (5 bases). The V end lost 8 bases, the J end lost 7 bases, and 9 bases lay between the germline ends. The CDR3 is 11 residues long. Germline CDR1 MNHEY, CDR2 SMNVEV (reference sequence). CDR3 nucleotides: TGTGCCAGCGGTGGGGCACAGCCCCAGCATTTT. Its translation is CASGGAQPQHF.

This clone was found a few times. The V and J genes are TRBV10-1 and TRBJ1-5; no clear D gene. The CDR3 runs to 10 residues. The V end lost 10 bases, the J end lost 4 bases, and 5 bases lay between the germline ends. CDR1 and CDR2 (germline): WNHNN, SYGVQD (reference sequence). CDR3 nucleotides: TGCGCCACCCAAAATCAGCCCCAGCATTTT. This sequence encodes CATQNQPQHF.

The rearrangement links TRBV7-6 to TRBJ1-4; maybe TRBD1 (5 bases). Germline values: CDR1 SGHVS, CDR2 FNYEAQ. Trimming cost V 5 bases and J 5 bases, with 18 bases left between them. The CDR3 length is 16 residues. This chain's CDR3 is CASSVGPGTGNEKLFF. The CDR3 nucleotides are TGTGCCAGCAGCGTAGGCCCCGGGACCGGAAATGAAAAACTGTTTTTT.

This chain links TRBV7-9 with TRBJ2-3; 7 positions agree with TRBD2. J lost 3 bases, V lost 0 bases, and 3 bases had no gene match. CDR3 length: 15 residues. In germline, CDR1 is SEHNR, CDR2 FQNEAQ (reference sequence). The CDR3, as DNA: TGTGCCAGCAGCTTAGCGGGAGGGCCGACAGATACGCAGTATTTT. Encoded protein: CASSLAGGPTDTQYF. Full variable domain (rest looked up from reference TRBV7-9 and TRBJ2-3): DTGVSQNPRHKITKRGQNVTFRCDPISEHNRLYWYRQTLGQGPEFLTYFQNEAQLEKSRLLSDRFSAERPKGSFSTLEIQRTEQGDSAMYLCASSLAGGPTDTQYFGPGTRLTVL.

This clone counts as medium-sized (0.01 to 0.1%). The genes are TRBV5-1 and TRBJ2-7, with a tentative D call TRBD2 (5 bases). The germline gives CDR1 SGHRS, CDR2 YFSETQ. The CDR3 totals 16 residues. Trimming stripped 0 bases from V and 5 bases from J, with 18 bases between. CDR3 sequence (DNA): TGCGCCAGCAGCTTGGTAGGAGGTTTCACCCGGGACGAGCAGTACTTC. It codes for CASSLVGGFTRDEQYF.

The V gene is TRBV13, the J gene TRBJ2-3, with a weak D call TRBD2 (7 bases). The CDR3 contains 15 residues. Trimming removed 4 bases at V and 3 bases at J, with 14 bases between. The V gene's germline CDR1 is PRHDT and CDR2 FYEKMQ (reference sequence). The DNA for the CDR3 is TGTGCCAGCAGCTCACGGGGGGCGAGTACAGATACGCAGTATTTT. This encodes CASSSRGASTDTQYF.

The chain joins TRBV27 to TRBJ2-3, with 7 bases aligning to TRBD2. Germline-derived CDR1 and CDR2 are MNHEY and SMNVEV (reference sequence). V lost 5 bases, J lost 0 bases, and 5 bases stayed unmatched. This CDR3 region has 15 residues. The chain's CDR3 is CASSPELASTDTQYF. In DNA form, the CDR3 reads TGTGCCAGCAGTCCCGAACTAGCGAGCACAGATACGCAGTATTTT.

This sequence joins TRBV7-2 and TRBJ2-1; D may be TRBD2 (5 bases). Per germline, CDR1 SGHTA and CDR2 FQGNSA. The CDR3 covers 15 residues. V lost 3 bases to trimming and J lost 6 bases, with 15 bases between them. CDR3 bases: TGTGCCAGCAGCTTCTTGTCTAGCCTCCCCAATGAGCAGTTCTTC. This encodes CASSFLSSLPNEQFF. Based on the CDR3 plus reference TRBV7-2 and TRBJ2-1, the full variable domain is GAGVSQSPSNKVTEKGKDVELRCDPISGHTALYWYRQSLGQGLEFLIYFQGNSAPDKSGLPSDRFSAERTGGSVSTLTIQRTQQEDSAVYLCASSFLSSLPNEQFFGPGTRLTVL.

There are a few counts of this clone. The chain has TRBV11-2 and TRBJ2-6; 7 nucleotides agree with TRBD1. Looked up from germline, CDR1 is SGHAT and CDR2 is FQNNGV. The trim removed 3 bases at V and 0 bases at J, leaving 5 bases unmatched. CDR3 length: 17 residues. The CDR3 DNA sequence: TGTGCCAGCAGCTTTGGTGGGACAGACTCTGGGGCCAACGTCCTGACTTTC. Protein sequence: CASSFGGTDSGANVLTF.

This rearrangement joins TRBV28 to TRBJ1-2; D not certain. This CDR3 has 14 residues. In germline, CDR1 is MDHEN, CDR2 SYDVKM. V was pared by 1 base and J by 7 bases, with 13 bases between. CDR3 residues: CASSLSWHWGGYTF. CDR3 DNA sequence: TGTGCCAGCAGTTTATCGTGGCACTGGGGTGGCTACACCTTC.

A single count supports this clone. The rearrangement uses TRBV16 and TRBJ1-5, with a possible D match to TRBD1 (5 bases). The CDR3 totals 15 residues. Germline values: CDR1 KGHSY, CDR2 FQNENV. Trimming took 4 bases from V and 4 from J, leaving 14 bases between them. The CDR3 reads CASSPTQGSNQPQHF. For the CDR3, the DNA is TGTGCCAGCAGCCCTACCCAGGGAAGTAATCAGCCCCAGCATTTT.

The rearrangement joins TRBV4-1 to TRBJ2-7; either TRBD1 or TRBD2 may supply D (6 bases each). V lost 0 bases to trimming and J lost 3 bases, with 15 bases between them. This CDR3 is 16 amino acids long. Germline CDR1 MGHRA, CDR2 YSYEKL. The CDR3 reads CASSQDNREDGYEQYF. The CDR3 DNA reads as TGCGCCAGCAGCCAAGATAACAGGGAGGATGGCTACGAGCAGTACTTC.

J is TRBJ1-2 and V is TRBV10-3; 8 nucleotides line up with TRBD1. Trimming cost V 5 bases and J 8 bases; bases outside gene matches: 10. Germline assignment: CDR1 ENHRY and CDR2 SYGVKD. The CDR3 spans 14 residues. Written as DNA, the CDR3 is TGTGCCATCAGTCCCTGGACAGGGCTTAGCGGCTACACCTTC. This encodes CAISPWTGLSGYTF.

The chain uses TRBV11-2 and TRBJ2-1; 11 positions agree with TRBD2. The V segment lost 6 bases and the J segment 0 bases; nucleotides outside the gene matches: 4. Germline-derived CDR1 and CDR2 are SGHAT and FQNNGV. CDR3 size: 16 residues. For the CDR3, the DNA is TGTGCCAGCAGTACACTAGCGGGGGTCTCCTACAATGAGCAGTTCTTC. As protein: CASSTLAGVSYNEQFF.

The chain carries TRBV5-5 and TRBJ2-1; D remains unclear. Per germline, CDR1 SGHKS and CDR2 YYEKEE (reference sequence). CDR3 length: 14 amino acids. V dropped 4 bases and J dropped 2 bases, with 10 bases sitting between them. DNA for the CDR3: TGTGCCAGCAGCCTAGAGTGGGCCTACAATGAGCAGTTCTTC. Translating gives CASSLEWAYNEQFF. Supplemented by reference TRBV5-5 and TRBJ2-1, the full variable domain reads DAGVTQSPTHLIKTRGQQVTLRCSPISGHKSVSWYQQVLGQGPQFIFQYYEKEERGRGNFPDRFSARQFPNYSSELNVNALLLGDSALYLCASSLEWAYNEQFFGPGTRLTVL.

By proportion, this clone is medium-sized. The chain carries TRBV6-6 and TRBJ1-2; D is unclear. This CDR3 is 12 amino acids long. The germline V gene encodes CDR1 MNHNY and CDR2 SVGAGI (reference sequence). Trimming cost V 7 bases and J 8 bases, with 14 bases left between them. CDR3 sequence reads: CASIEGWGGYTF. The DNA for the CDR3 is TGTGCCAGCATAGAGGGTTGGGGAGGCTACACCTTC.

This clone has only a few counts. The CDR3 protein is CASSLATYYEQYF. DNA for the CDR3: TGCGCCAGCAGCTTGGCCACGTACTACGAGCAGTACTTC. This chain connects TRBV5-1 to TRBJ2-7; D is ambiguous. Between the trimmed V and J ends, which lost 0 bases and 3 bases, there was a span of 7 bases. Germline-derived CDR1 and CDR2 are SGHRS and YFSETQ. This CDR3 has 13 residues.

This clone occurred a few times. CDR3 in amino acids: CATQGDTSYEQYF. CDR3 nucleotide sequence: TGTGCCACCCAGGGCGACACCTCCTACGAGCAGTACTTC. This chain links TRBV27 with TRBJ2-7, with a possible D match to TRBD1 (5 bases). Germline V gene data show CDR1 as MNHEY and CDR2 as SMNVEV (reference sequence). The CDR3 is made up of 13 amino acids. The germline V and J ends were trimmed by 10 bases and 0 bases, with 13 bases remaining between them.

The J gene is TRBJ1-2, the V gene TRBV6-5, with a possible D match to TRBD1 (6 bases). Trimming pared 0 bases from V and 2 bases from J, leaving 7 bases between. The V gene's germline CDR1 is MNHEY and CDR2 SVGAGI. The CDR3 totals 14 residues. CDR3 sequence: CASSYSGTNYGYTF. The CDR3 DNA is TGTGCCAGCAGTTACTCCGGGACAAACTATGGCTACACCTTC.

The chain carries TRBV27 and TRBJ1-5; 9 nucleotides align to TRBD1. This CDR3 is 16 amino acids long. Germline CDR1 MNHEY, CDR2 SMNVEV (reference sequence). Germline trimming cut 7 bases from V and 3 bases from J; bases unmatched to any gene: 10. The CDR3 sequence: CASTLQGQGINQPQHF. CDR3 DNA: TGTGCCAGCACCCTTCAGGGACAGGGAATCAATCAGCCCCAGCATTTT.

V gene TRBV6-4 combines with J gene TRBJ2-1; tentative D call: TRBD2 (7 bases). V lost 7 bases and J lost 8, with 21 bases in between. From germline, CDR1 is MRHNA and CDR2 SNTAGT. The CDR3 is made up of 15 amino acids. The CDR3 loop is CASTNPGGRVDEQFF. As DNA, the CDR3 is TGTGCCAGCACCAACCCCGGGGGGCGGGTGGATGAGCAGTTCTTC.